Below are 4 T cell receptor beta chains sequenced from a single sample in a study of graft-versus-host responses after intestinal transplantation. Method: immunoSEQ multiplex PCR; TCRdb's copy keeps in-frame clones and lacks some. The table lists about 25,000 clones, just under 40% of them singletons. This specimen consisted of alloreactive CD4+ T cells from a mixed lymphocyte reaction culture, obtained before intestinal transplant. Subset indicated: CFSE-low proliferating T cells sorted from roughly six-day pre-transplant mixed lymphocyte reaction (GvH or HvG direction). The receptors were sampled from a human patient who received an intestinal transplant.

CDR3 protein: CASSLGTGTAFF. For the CDR3, the DNA is TGTGCCAGCAGCTTAGGCACAGGGACAGCTTTCTTT. V gene TRBV11-2 combines with J gene TRBJ1-1; D possibly corresponds to TRBD1 (6 bases). Trimming cost V 1 base and J 10 bases, with 10 bases left between them. Looked up from germline, CDR1 is SGHAT and CDR2 is FQNNGV. The CDR3 sequence is 12 residues long.

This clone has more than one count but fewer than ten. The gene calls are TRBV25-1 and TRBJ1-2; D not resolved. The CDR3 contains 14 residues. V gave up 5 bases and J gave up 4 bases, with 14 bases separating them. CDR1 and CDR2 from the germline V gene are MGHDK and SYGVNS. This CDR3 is CASSPAGFAYGYTF. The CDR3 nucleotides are TGTGCCAGCAGTCCGGCAGGTTTCGCCTATGGCTACACCTTC.

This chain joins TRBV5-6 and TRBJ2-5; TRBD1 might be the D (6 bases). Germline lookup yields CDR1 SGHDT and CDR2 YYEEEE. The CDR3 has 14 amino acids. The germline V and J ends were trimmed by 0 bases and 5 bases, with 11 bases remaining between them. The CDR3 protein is CASSLGQVGETQYF. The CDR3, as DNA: TGTGCCAGCAGCTTGGGACAGGTGGGGGAGACCCAGTACTTC. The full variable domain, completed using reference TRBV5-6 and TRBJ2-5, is DAGVTQSPTHLIKTRGQQVTLRCSPKSGHDTVSWYQQALGQGPQFIFQYYEEEERQRGNFPDRFSGHQFPNYSSELNVNALLLGDSALYLCASSLGQVGETQYFGPGTRLLVL.

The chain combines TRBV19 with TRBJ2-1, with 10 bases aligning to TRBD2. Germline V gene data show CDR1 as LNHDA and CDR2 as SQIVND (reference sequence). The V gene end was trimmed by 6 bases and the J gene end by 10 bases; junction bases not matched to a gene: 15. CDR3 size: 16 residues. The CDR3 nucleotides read TGTGCCAGTAGCCCTGGCGGGACTAGCGCCCTCAGGGAGCAGTTCTTC. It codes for CASSPGGTSALREQFF.